The 7 T cell receptor beta chains below all came from one sample that was sequenced in a study of T-cell memory formation after mild COVID-19. Via MiXCR, TCRdb re-called the 5' RACE reads, giving one row per CDR3 protein. The repertoire consists of around 370,000 distinct CDR3 sequences, with more than 20% occurring once and the leading ten covering 12%. What was sequenced was PBMCs or a T cell subset sorted from them (not recorded which). The receptors were gathered from an adult woman who had mild COVID-19 (a few samples of this study predate the infection). Cell type and time point are not known.

V is TRBV20-1 and J is TRBJ2-7, with 8 nucleotides matching TRBD1. There are 16 residues in the CDR3. V shed 6 bases, J shed 2 bases, and the junction held 15 bases outside the gene matches. The V gene's germline CDR1 is DFQATT and CDR2 SNEGSKA (reference sequence). The CDR3 reads CSARGPGQADPYEQYF. The CDR3 DNA follows: TGCAGTGCCCGCGGTCCGGGACAGGCGGACCCCTACGAGCAGTACTTC.

The J gene is TRBJ2-2, the V gene TRBV6-5, with a tentative D call TRBD1 (6 bases). The CDR3 consists of 13 residues. In germline, CDR1 is MNHEY, CDR2 SVGAGI. Trimming shortened V by 2 bases and J by 7 bases, and 8 bases separated the two germline ends. The CDR3, as DNA: TGTGCCAGCAGTTACGGGGGCGTCGGGGAGCTGTTTTTT. Amino acids: CASSYGGVGELFF.

This chain connects TRBV5-5 to TRBJ1-1, with D possibly being TRBD1 (5 bases). The length of the CDR3 is 16 residues. Germline CDR1 reads SGHKS; CDR2 reads YYEKEE (reference sequence). V was trimmed by 0 bases and J by 1 base, leaving 13 bases between them. The CDR3 reads CASSLDLGRGNTEAFF. In DNA, the CDR3 is TGTGCCAGCAGCTTGGACTTAGGGAGGGGGAACACTGAAGCTTTCTTT.

This clonotype was seen repeatedly, ten times or more. The chain has TRBV6-2 or TRBV6-3 and TRBJ2-7; 8 positions agree with TRBD2. J gave up 1 base and V 7 bases, and 9 bases lay outside the gene matches. The CDR3 has 15 amino acids. Germline V gene lookup returns CDR1 MNHEY and CDR2 SVGEGT. CDR3 sequence (DNA): TGTGCCAGCAACCCGAGCGGGAGTAAATCCTACGAGCAGTACTTC. Translated: CASNPSGSKSYEQYF.

The chain carries TRBV5-1 and TRBJ1-3; D gene unclear. Germline V gene lookup returns CDR1 SGHRS and CDR2 YFSETQ. With 2 bases removed from V and 4 bases from J, the gap between germline ends came to 7 bases. The CDR3 sequence is 13 residues long. The CDR3 DNA reads TGCGCCAGCAGCTTCGAGTCCGGAAACACCATATATTTT. Translated, it gives CASSFESGNTIYF.

In this sample, this clonotype turned up many times. The V gene is TRBV6-5, the J gene TRBJ1-1; a possible D gene is TRBD1 (6 bases). Germline CDR1 reads MNHEY; CDR2 reads SVGAGI. The CDR3 runs to 19 residues. The ends were cut back, 0 bases at V and 1 base at J, with 21 bases in the middle. The CDR3, as DNA: TGTGCCAGCAGTTACTCTGGTGCGGGCAGGGGATGGGGGAACACTGAAGCTTTCTTT. The encoded protein is CASSYSGAGRGWGNTEAFF.

This clonotype was counted only a few times. The chain recombines TRBV7-2 with TRBJ2-5; 8 positions match TRBD2. Germline-derived CDR1 and CDR2 are SGHTA and FQGNSA. The CDR3 has 13 amino acids. With 5 bases clipped from V and 5 bases from J, the junction kept 4 bases outside the gene matches. This CDR3 is CASSPGGRETQYF. Written as DNA, the CDR3 is TGTGCCAGCAGCCCGGGGGGGCGGGAGACCCAGTACTTC.